This T cell receptor beta chain comes out of a study of blood T cell repertoires in COVID-19. Study in general: The United States, Italy and Spain were the sources of the acute and convalescent COVID-19 samples.

Note on this clone: The same CDR3 is also encoded by other DNA sequences in this sample.

This CDR3 has 15 amino acids. Looked up from germline, CDR1 is SGHRS and CDR2 is YFSETQ. The V and J ends lost 4 bases and 0 bases respectively, with 14 bases between them. In the source study's methods: Estimates of nucleated cell counts were drawn from the amplification of reference gene primers. Profiling relied on immunoSEQ multiplex PCR, and the TCRdb table lists in-frame clones only, not all of them. V, J and clone size reflect that table, while D and trimming were determined from the DNA. The table records more than 95,000 clones, roughly nine tenths of them present only once. The chain couples TRBV5-1 to TRBJ2-7; D is possibly TRBD1 (5 bases). The clonotype was recovered from an elderly woman in a cohort sampled during active COVID-19. Sequencing input: peripheral blood. CDR3 DNA sequence: TGCGCCAGCAGCCCCCGGCAGGGCAGCTCCTACGAGCAGTACTTC. Translated, it gives CASSPRQGSSYEQYF.